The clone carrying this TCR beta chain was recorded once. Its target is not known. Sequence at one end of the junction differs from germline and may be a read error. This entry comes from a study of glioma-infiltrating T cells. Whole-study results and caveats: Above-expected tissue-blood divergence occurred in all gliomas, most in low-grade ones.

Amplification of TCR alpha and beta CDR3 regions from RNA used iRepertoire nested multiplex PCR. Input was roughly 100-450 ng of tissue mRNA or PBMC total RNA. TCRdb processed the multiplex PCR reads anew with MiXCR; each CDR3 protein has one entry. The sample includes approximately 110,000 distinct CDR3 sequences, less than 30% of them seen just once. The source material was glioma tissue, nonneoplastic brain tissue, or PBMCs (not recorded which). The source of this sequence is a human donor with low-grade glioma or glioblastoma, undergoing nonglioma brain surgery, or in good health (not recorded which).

In nucleotides, the CDR3 is TGTGCCAGCACCCCCCGCGGGGGCGAGACCAATGAGCAATTCTTC. Amino acids: CASTPRGGETNEQFF. V is TRBV27 and J is TRBJ2-1; a possible D gene is TRBD2 (7 bases). The germline gives CDR1 MNHEY, CDR2 SMNVEV (reference sequence). The CDR3 consists of 15 residues.